What follows are 5 T cell receptor beta chains derived from one specimen sequenced in a study of cytomegalovirus exposure and HLA in healthy donors. Vbeta (60) and Jbeta (13) primers were used in the PCR. Generated by immunoSEQ multiplex PCR, the TCRdb table keeps only in-frame clones and is missing some. The data show some 40,000 clones, approximately 57% seen once. Sequencing was performed on PBMCs. The receptor set was obtained from a man between 60 and 75 years old in good health and CMV-seropositive.

The chain is built from TRBV7-3 and TRBJ2-5; 8 positions match TRBD2. The CDR3 is 16 residues long. With V trimmed by 2 bases and J by 5 bases, 10 bases remained unmatched. Germline loops: CDR1 SGHTA, CDR2 FQGTGA. The chain's CDR3 is CASSLGLRGVGETQYF. CDR3 DNA: TGTGCCAGCAGCTTAGGCTTGCGGGGGGTTGGGGAGACCCAGTACTTC. Variable domain in full (rest from reference TRBV7-3 and TRBJ2-5): GAGVSQTPSNKVTEKGKYVELRCDPISGHTALYWYRQSLGQGPEFLIYFQGTGAADDSGLPNDRFFAVRPEGSVSTLKIQRTERGDSAVYLCASSLGLRGVGETQYFGPGTRLLVL.

V gene TRBV4-1 combines with J gene TRBJ2-3, with unresolved D. V was cut by 0 bases and J by 2 bases, with 6 bases left in between. Germline V gene lookup returns CDR1 MGHRA and CDR2 YSYEKL. This CDR3 contains 14 residues. The CDR3 DNA reads as TGCGCCAGCAGCCAAGAACAGCCCACAGATACGCAGTATTTT. Its protein is CASSQEQPTDTQYF.

This clone was counted a single time. The chain employs TRBV19 and TRBJ2-5; D may be TRBD1 (5 bases). Trimming shortened V by 6 bases and J by 4 bases, and 12 bases separated the two germline ends. The germline V gene has CDR1 LNHDA and CDR2 SQIVND (reference sequence). This CDR3 is built from 13 residues. The DNA for the CDR3 is TGTGCCAGTAGACAGGACGTTTTAGAGACCCAGTACTTC. As protein: CASRQDVLETQYF.

The chain is built from TRBV19 and TRBJ2-2; 12 bases map to TRBD1. In germline, CDR1 is LNHDA, CDR2 SQIVND (reference sequence). Trimming took 6 bases from V and 3 from J; bases not matched to a gene: 2. The CDR3 sequence is 15 residues long. In nucleotides, the CDR3 is TGTGCCAGTAGAGGGGACAGGGGGCACACCGGGGAGCTGTTTTTT. Translation: CASRGDRGHTGELFF.

This clone was seen more than once but under ten times. The chain combines TRBV7-3 with TRBJ2-7; D unclear. The CDR3 runs 13 residues. V was shortened by 5 bases and J by 4 bases, with 12 bases between the two germline ends. CDR1 is SGHTA and CDR2 is FQGTGA in the germline V gene. CDR3 sequence (DNA): TGTGCCAGCAGCGTCGCTTCGGGTTACGAGCAGTACTTC. Translating gives CASSVASGYEQYF.